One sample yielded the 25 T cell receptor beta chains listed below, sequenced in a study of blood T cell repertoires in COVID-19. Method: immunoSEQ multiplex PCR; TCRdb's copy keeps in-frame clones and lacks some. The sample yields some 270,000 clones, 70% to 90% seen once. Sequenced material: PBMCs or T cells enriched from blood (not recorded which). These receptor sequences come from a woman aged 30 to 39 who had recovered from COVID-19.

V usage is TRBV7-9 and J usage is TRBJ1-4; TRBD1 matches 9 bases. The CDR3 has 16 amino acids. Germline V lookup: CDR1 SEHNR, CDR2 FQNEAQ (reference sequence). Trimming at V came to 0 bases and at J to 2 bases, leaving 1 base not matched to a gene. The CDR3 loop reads CASSLAQGATNEKLFF. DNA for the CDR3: TGTGCCAGCAGCTTAGCACAGGGGGCGACTAATGAAAAACTGTTTTTT.

For the CDR3, the DNA is TGTGCCAGCAGTTTCCGACTAGCGGGAGCCGGCACAGATACGCAGTATTTT. This gives the protein CASSFRLAGAGTDTQYF. The chain employs TRBV28 and TRBJ2-3; TRBD2 matches 12 bases. The CDR3 totals 17 residues. Trimming at V came to 3 bases and at J to 1 base, leaving 5 bases not matched to a gene. The germline V gene has CDR1 MDHEN and CDR2 SYDVKM.

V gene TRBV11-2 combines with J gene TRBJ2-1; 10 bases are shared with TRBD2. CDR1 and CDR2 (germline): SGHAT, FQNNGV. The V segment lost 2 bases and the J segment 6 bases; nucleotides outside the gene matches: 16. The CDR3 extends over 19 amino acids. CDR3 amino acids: CASSLRGLAGDGGRNEQFF. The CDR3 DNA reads TGTGCCAGCAGCTTAAGAGGGCTAGCGGGAGATGGCGGGCGCAATGAGCAGTTCTTC.

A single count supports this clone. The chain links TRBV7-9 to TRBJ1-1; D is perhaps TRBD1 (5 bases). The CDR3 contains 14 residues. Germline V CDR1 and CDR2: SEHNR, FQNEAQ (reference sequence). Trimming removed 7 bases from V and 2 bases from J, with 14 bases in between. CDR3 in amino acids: CASTRLRGNTEAFF. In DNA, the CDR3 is TGTGCCAGCACCCGGCTAAGGGGAAACACTGAAGCTTTCTTT.

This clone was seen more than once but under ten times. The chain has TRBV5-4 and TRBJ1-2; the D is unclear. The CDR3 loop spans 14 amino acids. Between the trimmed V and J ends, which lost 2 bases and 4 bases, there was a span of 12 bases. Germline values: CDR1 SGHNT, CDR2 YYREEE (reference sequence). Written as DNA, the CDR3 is TGTGCCAGCAGCTTTACGGGAACAGCCTATGGCTACACCTTC. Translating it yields CASSFTGTAYGYTF.

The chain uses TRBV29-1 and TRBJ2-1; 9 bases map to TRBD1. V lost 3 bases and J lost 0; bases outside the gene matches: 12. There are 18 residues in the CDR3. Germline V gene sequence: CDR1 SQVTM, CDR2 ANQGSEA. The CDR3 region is CSVEGPGLGQGSYNEQFF. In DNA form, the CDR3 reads TGCAGCGTTGAGGGTCCAGGCTTGGGACAGGGCTCCTACAATGAGCAGTTCTTC.

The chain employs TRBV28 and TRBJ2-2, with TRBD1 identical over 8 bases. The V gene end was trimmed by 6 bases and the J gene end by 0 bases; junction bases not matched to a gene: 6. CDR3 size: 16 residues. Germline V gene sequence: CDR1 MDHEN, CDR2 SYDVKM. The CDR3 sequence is CASSLAGGTNTGELFF. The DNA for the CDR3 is TGTGCCAGCAGCCTGGCAGGGGGCACGAACACCGGGGAGCTGTTTTTT.

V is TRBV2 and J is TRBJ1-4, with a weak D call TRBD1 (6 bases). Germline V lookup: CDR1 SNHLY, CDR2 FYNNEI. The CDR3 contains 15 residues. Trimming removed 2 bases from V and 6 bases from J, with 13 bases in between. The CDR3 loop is CASSENVKGDEKLFF. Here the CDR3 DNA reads TGTGCCAGCAGTGAAAATGTAAAGGGGGATGAAAAACTGTTTTTT.

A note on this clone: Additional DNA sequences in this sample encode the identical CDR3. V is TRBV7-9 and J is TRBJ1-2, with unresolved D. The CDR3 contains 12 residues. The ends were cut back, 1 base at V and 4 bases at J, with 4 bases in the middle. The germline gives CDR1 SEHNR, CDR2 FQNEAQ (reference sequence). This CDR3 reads CASSLGSYGYTF. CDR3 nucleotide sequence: TGTGCCAGCAGCTTAGGCAGCTATGGCTACACCTTC.

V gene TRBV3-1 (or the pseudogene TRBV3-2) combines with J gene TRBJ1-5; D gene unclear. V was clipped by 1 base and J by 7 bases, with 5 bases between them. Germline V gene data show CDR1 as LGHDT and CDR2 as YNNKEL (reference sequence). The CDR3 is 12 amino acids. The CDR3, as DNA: TGTGCCAGCAGCCAAGGGAGGCAGCCCCAGCATTTT. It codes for CASSQGRQPQHF.

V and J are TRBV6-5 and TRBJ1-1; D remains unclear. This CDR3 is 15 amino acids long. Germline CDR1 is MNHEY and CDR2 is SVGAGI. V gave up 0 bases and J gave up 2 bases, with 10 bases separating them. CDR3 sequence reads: CASSYSSTLNTEAFF. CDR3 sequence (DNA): TGTGCCAGCAGTTACTCGAGTACCCTAAACACTGAAGCTTTCTTT.

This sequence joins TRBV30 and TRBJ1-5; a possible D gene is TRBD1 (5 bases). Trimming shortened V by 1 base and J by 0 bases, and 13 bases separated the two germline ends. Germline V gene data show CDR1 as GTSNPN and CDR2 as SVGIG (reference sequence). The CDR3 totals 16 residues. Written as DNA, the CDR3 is TGTGCCTGGAGTGAGAAGCGGAGGGGTAGCAATCAGCCCCAGCATTTT. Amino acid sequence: CAWSEKRRGSNQPQHF.

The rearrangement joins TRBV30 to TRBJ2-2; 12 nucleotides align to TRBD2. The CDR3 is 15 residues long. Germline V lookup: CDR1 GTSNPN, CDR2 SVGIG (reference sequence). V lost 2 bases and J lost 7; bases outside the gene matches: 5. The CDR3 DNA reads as TGTGCCTGGAGTCGGACTAGCGGGACCTACGGGGAGCTGTTTTTT. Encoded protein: CAWSRTSGTYGELFF.

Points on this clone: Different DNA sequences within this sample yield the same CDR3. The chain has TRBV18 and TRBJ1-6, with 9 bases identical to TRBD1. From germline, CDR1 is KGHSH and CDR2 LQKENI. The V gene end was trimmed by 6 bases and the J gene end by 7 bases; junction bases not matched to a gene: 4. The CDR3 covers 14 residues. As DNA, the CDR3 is TGTGCCAGCTCCGGCGGACAGGGGAATTCACCCCTCCACTTT. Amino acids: CASSGGQGNSPLHF.

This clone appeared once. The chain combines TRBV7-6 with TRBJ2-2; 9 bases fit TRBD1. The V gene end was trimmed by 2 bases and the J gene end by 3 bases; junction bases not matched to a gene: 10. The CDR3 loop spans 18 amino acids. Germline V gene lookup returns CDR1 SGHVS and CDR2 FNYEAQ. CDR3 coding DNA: TGTGCCAGCAGCTTAAGAGAGACAGGGGGTCCCGACACCGGGGAGCTGTTTTTT. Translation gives CASSLRETGGPDTGELFF.

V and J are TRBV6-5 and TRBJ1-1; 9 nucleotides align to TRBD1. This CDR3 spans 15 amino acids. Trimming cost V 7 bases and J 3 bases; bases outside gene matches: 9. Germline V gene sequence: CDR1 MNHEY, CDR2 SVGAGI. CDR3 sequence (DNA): TGTGCCAGCACTTCGACAGGGGGTTTTGACACTGAAGCTTTCTTT. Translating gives CASTSTGGFDTEAFF.

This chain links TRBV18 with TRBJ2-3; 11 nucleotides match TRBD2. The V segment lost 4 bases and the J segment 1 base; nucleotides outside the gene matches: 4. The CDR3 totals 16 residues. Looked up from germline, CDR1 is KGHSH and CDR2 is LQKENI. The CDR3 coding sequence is TGTGCCAGCTCACTCGTGACTAGCGGGGGCACAGATACGCAGTATTTT. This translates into CASSLVTSGGTDTQYF.

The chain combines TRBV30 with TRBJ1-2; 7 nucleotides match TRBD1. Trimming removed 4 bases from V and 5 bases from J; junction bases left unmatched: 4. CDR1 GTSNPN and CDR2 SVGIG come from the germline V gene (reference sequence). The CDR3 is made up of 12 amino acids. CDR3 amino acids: CAWTGTVYGYTF. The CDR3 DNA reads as TGTGCCTGGACCGGGACAGTTTATGGCTACACCTTC.

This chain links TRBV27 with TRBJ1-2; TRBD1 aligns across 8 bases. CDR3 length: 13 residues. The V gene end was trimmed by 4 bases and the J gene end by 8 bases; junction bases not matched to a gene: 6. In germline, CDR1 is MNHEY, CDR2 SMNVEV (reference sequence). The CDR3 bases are TGTGCCAGCAGTTCAAACGGACAGGGCGGCTACACCTTC. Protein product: CASSSNGQGGYTF.

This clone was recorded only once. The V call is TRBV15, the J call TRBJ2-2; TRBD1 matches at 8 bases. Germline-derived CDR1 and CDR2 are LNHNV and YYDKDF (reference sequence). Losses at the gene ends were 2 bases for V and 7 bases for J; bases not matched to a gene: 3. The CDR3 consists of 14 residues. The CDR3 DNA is TGTGCCACCAGCAGATTACAGGGGGTCGGGGAGCTGTTTTTT. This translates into CATSRLQGVGELFF. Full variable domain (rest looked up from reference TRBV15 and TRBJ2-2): DAMVIQNPRYQVTQFGKPVTLSCSQTLNHNVMYWYQQKSSQAPKLLFHYYDKDFNNEADTPDNFQSRRPNTSFCFLDIRSPGLGDTAMYLCATSRLQGVGELFFGEGSRLTVL.

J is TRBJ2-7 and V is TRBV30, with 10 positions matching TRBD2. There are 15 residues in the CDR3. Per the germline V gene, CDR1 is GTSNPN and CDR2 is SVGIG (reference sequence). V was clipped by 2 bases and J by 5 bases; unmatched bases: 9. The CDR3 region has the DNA TGTGCCTGGAGTCGGGGGGCTAGCGGGAGCAACGAGCAGTACTTC. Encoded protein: CAWSRGASGSNEQYF.

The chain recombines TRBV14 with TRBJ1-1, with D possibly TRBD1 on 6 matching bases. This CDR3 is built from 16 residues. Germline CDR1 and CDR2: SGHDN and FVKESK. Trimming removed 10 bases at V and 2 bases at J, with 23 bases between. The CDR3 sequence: CATREWQGGGNTEAFF. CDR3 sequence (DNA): TGTGCCACCCGAGAGTGGCAGGGCGGGGGCAACACTGAAGCTTTCTTT.

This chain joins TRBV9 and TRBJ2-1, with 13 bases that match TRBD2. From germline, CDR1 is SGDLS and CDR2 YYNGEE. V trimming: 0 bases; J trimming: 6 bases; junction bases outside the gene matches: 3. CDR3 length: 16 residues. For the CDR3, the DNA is TGTGCCAGCAGCGTAGGGACTAGCGGGAGTGCCAATGAGCAGTTCTTC. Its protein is CASSVGTSGSANEQFF.

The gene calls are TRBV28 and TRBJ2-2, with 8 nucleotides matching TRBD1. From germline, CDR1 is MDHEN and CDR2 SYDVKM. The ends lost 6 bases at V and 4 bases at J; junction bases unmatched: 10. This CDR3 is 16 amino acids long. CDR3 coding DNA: TGTGCCAGCAGCCTGATTGGGCAGGGGGCCACCGGGGAGCTGTTTTTT. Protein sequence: CASSLIGQGATGELFF.

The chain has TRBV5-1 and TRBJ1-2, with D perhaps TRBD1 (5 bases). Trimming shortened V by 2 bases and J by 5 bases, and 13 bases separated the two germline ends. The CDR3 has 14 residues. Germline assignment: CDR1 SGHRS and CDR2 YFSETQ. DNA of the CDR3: TGCGCCAGCAGCTTAGTAGGGGCGACTTATGGCTACACCTTC. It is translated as CASSLVGATYGYTF.